One and the same sample provided the 4 T cell receptor beta chains below, sequenced in a study of T cells in Graves' hyperthyroidism and ophthalmopathy (dated by TCRdb to between 2019 and 2020). The library was prepared using multiplex PCR. TCRdb names Illumina HiSeq 2000 as the instrument used. The TCR beta CDR3 regions were amplified from RNA transcripts. A first-round RT-PCR of the TCR CDR3 used the HTBI primer set with the Qiagen OneStep RT-PCR kit. The public reads were reanalyzed by TCRdb: fastp trimming at Q25, MiXCR alignment, in-frame beta chains only. Each CDR3 protein gets just one entry, which takes the most common genes and DNA from the rows behind it. The sample data list around 520,000 distinct CDR3 sequences, and roughly 15% of these were observed just once. The ten largest clonotypes hold about 15% of the sample. Source material: blood. Receptor source: a woman in her 40s with Graves' hyperthyroidism.

The sample holds many counts of this clonotype. CDR3 residues: CASSQEGMNQPQHF. Written as DNA, the CDR3 is TGTGCCAGCAGCCAAGAGGGGATGAATCAGCCCCAGCATTTT. The chain joins TRBV3-1 to TRBJ1-5; D is unclear. CDR3 length: 14 residues. CDR1 is LGHDT and CDR2 is YNNKEL in the germline V gene (reference sequence). The germline V and J ends were trimmed by 0 bases and 4 bases, with 7 bases remaining between them.

The table lists this clonotype with many counts. The gene calls are TRBV12-3 or TRBV12-4 and TRBJ2-3; D gene ambiguous. V gave up 3 bases and J gave up 4 bases, with 5 bases separating them. The CDR3 contains 12 residues. CDR3 amino acids: CASSFFPDTQYF. The CDR3 region has the DNA TGTGCCAGCAGTTTTTTCCCAGATACGCAGTATTTT.

Many counts were recorded for this clonotype. The V gene is TRBV6-1, the J gene TRBJ1-1, with no clear D. Germline V CDR1 and CDR2: MNHNS, SASEGT. Trimming took off 5 bases at V and 5 bases at J, with 9 bases between the two ends. The CDR3 totals 12 residues. Here the CDR3 DNA reads TGTGCCAGCAGTCCGCACACAACTGAAGCTTTCTTT. Translating gives CASSPHTTEAFF.

Many counts were recorded for this clonotype. The rearrangement joins TRBV2 to TRBJ2-1; no definite D call. Trimming left V 4 bases short and J 6 bases short, with 13 bases between. Germline V CDR1 and CDR2: SNHLY, FYNNEI. The CDR3 sequence is 14 residues long. CDR3 in DNA: TGTGCCAGCAGTGCCCCGGACGTAATCAATGAGCAGTTCTTC. Amino acid sequence: CASSAPDVINEQFF.